One T cell receptor (delta chain) is described in this entry. A junction boundary mismatches the germline segment, possibly from a read error. This sample is part of a study of gamma-delta T cells after stem cell transplantation. This CDR3 is 17 amino acids long. The germline CDR1 and CDR2 sequences are GEAIGNYY and EKD. TCRdb re-called clones from the RT-PCR reads using CATT. The sample lists about 2,600 delta-chain clones, more than 2.5% occurring once. The source is a human donor. It is not recorded whose cells these are; they may come from a transplant donor. The source material was gamma-delta T cells. The J gene is TRDJ1, the V gene TRDV2, with 11 bases lining up with TRDD3. The CDR3 region has the DNA TGTGCCTGTGACACCGTAGCTTCTGGGGGATACCTCGATAAACACATCTTT. Amino acid sequence: CACDTVASGGYLDKHIF.